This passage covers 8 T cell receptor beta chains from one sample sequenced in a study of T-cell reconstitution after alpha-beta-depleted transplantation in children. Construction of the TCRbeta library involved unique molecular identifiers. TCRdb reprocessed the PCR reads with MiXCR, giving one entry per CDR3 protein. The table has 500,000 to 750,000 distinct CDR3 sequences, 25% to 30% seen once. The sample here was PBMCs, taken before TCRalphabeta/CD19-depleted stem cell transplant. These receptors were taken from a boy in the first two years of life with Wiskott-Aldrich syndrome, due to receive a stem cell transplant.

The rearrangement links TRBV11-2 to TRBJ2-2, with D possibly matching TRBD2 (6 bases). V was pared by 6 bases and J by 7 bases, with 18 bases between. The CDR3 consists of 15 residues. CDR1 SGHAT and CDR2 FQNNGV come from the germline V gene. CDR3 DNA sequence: TGTGCCAGCAGACGTTTCGTGGGACTGAACGGGGAGCTGTTTTTT. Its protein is CASRRFVGLNGELFF. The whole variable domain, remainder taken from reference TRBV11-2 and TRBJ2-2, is EAGVAQSPRYKIIEKRQSVAFWCNPISGHATLYWYQQILGQGPKLLIQFQNNGVVDDSQLPKDRFSAERLKGVDSTLKIQPAKLEDSAVYLCASRRFVGLNGELFFGEGSRLTVL.

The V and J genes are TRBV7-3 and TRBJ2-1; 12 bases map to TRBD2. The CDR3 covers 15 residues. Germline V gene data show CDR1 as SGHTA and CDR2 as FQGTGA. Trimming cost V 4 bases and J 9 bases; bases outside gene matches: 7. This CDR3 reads CASSYRLAGAGEQFF. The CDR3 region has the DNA TGTGCCAGCAGCTACCGACTAGCGGGAGCTGGTGAGCAGTTCTTC. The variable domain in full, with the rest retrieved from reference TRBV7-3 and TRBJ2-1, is GAGVSQTPSNKVTEKGKYVELRCDPISGHTALYWYRQSLGQGPEFLIYFQGTGAADDSGLPNDRFFAVRPEGSVSTLKIQRTERGDSAVYLCASSYRLAGAGEQFFGPGTRLTVL.

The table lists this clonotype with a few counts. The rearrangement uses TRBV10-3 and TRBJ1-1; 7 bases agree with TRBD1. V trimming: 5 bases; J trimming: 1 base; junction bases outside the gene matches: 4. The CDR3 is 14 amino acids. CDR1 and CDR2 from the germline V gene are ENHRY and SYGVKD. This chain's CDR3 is CAISPGGGNTEAFF. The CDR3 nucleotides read TGTGCCATCAGTCCAGGGGGAGGGAACACTGAAGCTTTCTTT.

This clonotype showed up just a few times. The CDR3 loop reads CSARTGNIYEQYF. CDR3 sequence (DNA): TGCAGTGCAAGGACAGGGAACATCTACGAGCAGTACTTC. The rearrangement joins TRBV20-1 to TRBJ2-7, with 8 bases that match TRBD1. The germline V gene has CDR1 DFQATT and CDR2 SNEGSKA (reference sequence). V trimming: 6 bases; J trimming: 3 bases; junction bases outside the gene matches: 7. This CDR3 spans 13 amino acids.

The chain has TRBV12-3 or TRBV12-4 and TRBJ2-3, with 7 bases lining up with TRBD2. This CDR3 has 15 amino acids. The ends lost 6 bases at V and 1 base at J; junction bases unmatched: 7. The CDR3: CASRSFAGGTDTQYF. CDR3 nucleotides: TGTGCCAGCAGGTCGTTTGCGGGGGGCACAGATACGCAGTATTTT.

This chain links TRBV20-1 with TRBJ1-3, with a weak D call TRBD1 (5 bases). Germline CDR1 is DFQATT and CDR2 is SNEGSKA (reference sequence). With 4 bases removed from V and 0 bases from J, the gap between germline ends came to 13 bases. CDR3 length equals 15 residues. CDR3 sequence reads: CSAIIAGNSGNTIYF. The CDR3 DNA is TGCAGTGCTATAATAGCAGGGAACTCTGGAAACACCATATATTTT.

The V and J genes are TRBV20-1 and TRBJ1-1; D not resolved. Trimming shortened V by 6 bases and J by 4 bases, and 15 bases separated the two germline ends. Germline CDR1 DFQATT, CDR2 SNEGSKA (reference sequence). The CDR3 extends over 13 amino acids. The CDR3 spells CSAHDGVPTEAFF. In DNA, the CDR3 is TGCAGTGCCCACGACGGGGTTCCCACTGAAGCTTTCTTT.

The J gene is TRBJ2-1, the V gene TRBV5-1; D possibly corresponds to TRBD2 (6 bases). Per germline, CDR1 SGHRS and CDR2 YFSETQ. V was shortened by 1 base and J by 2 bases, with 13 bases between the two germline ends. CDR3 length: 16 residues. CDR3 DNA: TGCGCCAGCAGCTTGTTTGAGGGAGGCACCTACAATGAGCAGTTCTTC. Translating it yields CASSLFEGGTYNEQFF.